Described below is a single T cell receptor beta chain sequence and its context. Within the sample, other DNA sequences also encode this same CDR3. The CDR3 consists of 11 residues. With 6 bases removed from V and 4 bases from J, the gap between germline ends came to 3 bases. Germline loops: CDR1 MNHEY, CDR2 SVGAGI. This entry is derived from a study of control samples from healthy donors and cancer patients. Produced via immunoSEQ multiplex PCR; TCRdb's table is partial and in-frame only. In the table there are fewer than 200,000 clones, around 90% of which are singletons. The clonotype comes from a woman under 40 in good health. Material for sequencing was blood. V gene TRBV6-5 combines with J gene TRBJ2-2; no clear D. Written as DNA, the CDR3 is TGTGCCAGCAGCTCCACCGGGGAGCTGTTTTTT. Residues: CASSSTGELFF.